This T cell receptor (beta chain) was recovered during a study of cytomegalovirus exposure and HLA in healthy donors (dated 2017 in TCRdb). Study-level background: According to an earlier analysis of several hundred of the donors, 150 million to 200 million T cells yielded 90 million to 130 million unique TCR beta sequences and about 280 Gb of sequence data. An early release covering roughly 640 HLA-typed donors comprised approximately 290 gigabases of sequencing data and tens of millions of unique TCR sequences. Of the approximately 400 genotyped donors, 65% to 90% fell in the genetic ancestry cluster associated with self-reported Caucasian donors. The study was designed to test whether signatures of past pathogen exposure could be identified by cataloging public T cell receptors. The study used immunosequencing to profile the T cell repertoires of approximately 690 subjects and linked those repertoires to cytomegalovirus serostatus. Besides the first cohort of 666 subjects, a separate validation cohort made up of over 95 different subjects was used. To predict cytomegalovirus infection status, the study combined high-throughput TCR immunosequencing, statistical association of individual TCRs with disease status, and machine learning. A later analysis re-examined previously published TCR beta repertoires from 500 to 700 donors and added high-resolution HLA genotyping to investigate patterns of TCR occurrence. Rather than drawing on any new phenotypic data, the later analysis identified candidate immune exposures from TCR beta sequences and the way those sequences occurred across donors. An earlier analysis of some 600 of the donors applied high-throughput TCR beta sequencing to assess whether each TCR beta V gene segment acted as functional or pseudogenic. Alongside the repertoire data, information on donor age, sex, ethnicity and CMV serostatus was compiled. Genome-wide SNP genotypes for about 60% of the roughly 670 donors were used in a later genetic analysis, which treated that subset as a discovery cohort. Every repertoire in the discovery cohort had been generated on one and the same sequencing platform. HLA typing included class I and class II loci at four-digit resolution. Typing coverage differed by locus: A, B, C, DRB1 and DQB1 were typed in about 620-630 donors, DQA1 in about 560, DPA1 in 600 to 610, and DPB1 in 450 to 480. Because of strong linkage in the cohort, 4 to 6 DR-DQ haplotypes were treated as single units for association and clustering. Among roughly 370 genotyped donors of the cohort, an average of roughly 240,000 unique TCR beta nucleotide sequences were sequenced per donor, roughly 20% of them non-productive.

Overall study results and their limits: A later analysis found that most CMV-associated TCR beta chains appeared HLA-restricted, with HLA associations seemingly driven largely by CMV exposure. The only immune exposure information available for the cohort was CMV serostatus. Cytomegalovirus status was reported to be diagnosed by the classifier with high specificity and sensitivity in both the original and validation cohorts. In a later analysis, the rate of TCR association differed among HLA loci, with DRB1 alleles having the most associated TCRs and HLA-C alleles having the fewest. A later analysis found that HLA-associated TCR beta chains were more clonally expanded and had lower generation probabilities than equally common non-associated chains. Because counts were too low, seventeen rarely observed V segments, including chromosome 9 orphons, were excluded from the earlier analysis of a few hundred of the donors. The authors suggested that the approach could potentially be generalized to other disease states and immunological phenotypes. A later analysis associated approximately 17,000 TCR beta sequences with specific HLA alleles at a false discovery rate of 0.05. In the study, around 160 TCR beta chains were listed as associated with cytomegalovirus. In vitro tests confirmed that a few of the cytomegalovirus-associated TCR beta chains recognize cytomegalovirus antigens. A cluster of highly shared sequence variants was judged likely to be a technical artifact of the sequencing pipeline. Linkage disequilibrium might explain the correlated functional status among segregating V segments, but an unknown experimental factor could not be ruled out. In a later analysis, several top co-occurrence clusters were reported to appear linked to parvovirus B19, influenza, CMV and Epstein-Barr virus. In a later genetic analysis, a missense DCLRE1C variant was associated with V-gene and J-gene trimming of TCR beta chains, and the association was replicated in an independent cohort. HLA typing was unavailable for some donors at each locus, so association tests used only the typed subset. In an earlier analysis of about 550 of the donors, most TCR beta V segments were observed in productive rearrangements about 87% or about 30% of the time, broadly matching IMGT annotations. According to a later genetic analysis, donors in an Asian-associated ancestry cluster had fewer N-insertions in productive TCRs than the roughly 670-donor mean. A further reported finding was that TCR beta sequences accurately predicted the HLA-A and HLA-B alleles for most subjects in the first cohort. Presence/absence analyses assumed roughly uniform sequencing depth across donors, an assumption that may not hold. Assigning TCR associations to individual alleles was difficult when HLA alleles, especially DR and DQ, strongly co-occurred. The cohort was sequenced for TCR beta chains only, and without alpha or paired-chain data the features that could be detected were limited. Most TCR sequences were observed very rarely across donors, whereas some public TCRs were present in many individuals.

Of note for this clone: Its antigen target is currently unknown. Base-call qualities are not available, and no considerably larger clone is one nucleotide away.

Libraries were prepared through the immunoSEQ multiplex PCR assay. The multiplex PCR relied on a mix of 60 forward primers for TCR Vbeta segments and 13 reverse primers for TCR Jbeta segments. A multiplex PCR assay on genomic DNA amplified the CDR3 region of rearranged TCR beta genes. The Illumina HiSeq System was used to sequence the amplified TCR beta libraries as 87-base-pair reads. Per the authors' processing: A later analysis tallied around 87 million unique TCR beta chains across the 666 repertoires, and approximately 12 million of those chains were shared by two or more donors. To remove PCR and sequencing errors, raw reads were error-corrected and collapsed into unique sequences using a nearest-neighbor algorithm that merged closely related sequences. V, D and J gene segments were assigned by aligning CDR3 sequences to IMGT reference sequences. For a sequence to be retained, a match of at least six nucleotides to both a V gene segment and a J gene segment was required. A rearrangement was called productive if the CDR3 had no stop codons and remained in frame with V and J, and every other rearrangement was called non-productive. CDR3 was defined according to IMGT convention as the region running from the second conserved V-encoded cysteine to the conserved J-encoded phenylalanine. The earlier analysis of about 590 of the donors excluded sequences that lacked an unambiguous match to a single V gene segment. An earlier analysis of 500 to 700 of the donors classified V segments as functional when productive rearrangements were above 56.7% and as segregating when the standard deviation between donors was above 5%. A statistical classification framework was built for diagnosing cytomegalovirus status from the catalog of TCR beta chain sequences. A later analysis assigned V and J genes by comparing TCR nucleotide sequences with IMGT/GENE-DB human TR gene sequences. Using the TCRdist pipeline, a later analysis assigned CDR3 sequences along with most-parsimonious VDJ recombination scenarios. A later analysis defined each TCR beta chain by its CDR3 amino acid sequence plus V-gene family, and excluded reads lacking a unique V-gene family. In a later analysis, 450 to 600 highly shared, low-generation-probability nucleotide sequences were removed to address suspected cross-contamination and a sequencing artifact. For each public chain, a later analysis derived a clonal expansion index from normalized ranks of inferred template counts within each repertoire. Generation probabilities in a later analysis came from a VDJ recombination model fitted to out-of-frame rearrangements, and those results were checked against IGoR. In a later analysis, hypergeometric tests were used to score TCR-TCR, TCR-HLA and TCR-CMV co-occurrence, with a repertoire-size bias correction applied to TCR pairs. A later analysis estimated false discovery rates by permuting HLA or CMV assignments 20 times. A later analysis grouped co-occurring TCRs with DBSCAN, adding TCRdist sequence similarity when clustering within HLA-allele-positive subsets. Repertoires with fewer than 30,000 or more than 120,000 public chains, plus five repertoires with anomalous nucleotide sharing, were excluded from co-occurrence clustering. Imported from immuneACCESS, the table was reduced by TCRdb to in-frame sequences with V and J called. These copies leave out some clones; in studies compared against another copy, an unresolved V gene accounts for under half, and the cause of the remainder is not known. Clonal size and the V and J genes are those of that table, whereas D and trimming came from the DNA. The sample records more than 100,000 clones, around three fifths of which are singletons. Jointly, the top ten make up 2% to 3% of the sample.

The cohort comprised around 700 healthy bone marrow donors. At the time of sampling, all cohort members were nominally healthy, though unrecorded immune exposures were likely present. The donor tested CMV seronegative and was one of the 352 seronegative cohort members. Each donor provided a peripheral blood sample, and peripheral blood mononuclear cells were used for TCR beta sequencing. The Qiagen DNeasy Blood Extraction Kit was used to extract genomic DNA from the blood cell samples. Sequences were obtained from PBMCs. The TCR sequence derives from a woman aged 40 to 49 in good health and CMV-seronegative.

The CDR3 loop reads CASSQDWSVNTGELFF. Read as DNA, the sequence is TGCGCCAGCAGCCAAGATTGGTCAGTAAACACCGGGGAGCTGTTTTTT. Rearrangement joined TRBV4-3 to TRBJ2-2; the D gene lacks a confident call. A distance of 10 bases separates the germline ends of V and J, which lose 0 bases and 2 bases respectively. The germline V gene supplies CDR1 LGHNA and CDR2 YSLEER. The CDR3 covers 16 residues, taking in both the cysteine and the phenylalanine. CDR3 DNA only is kept here, 48 bases in frame from base 1.